Shown below are 21 T cell receptor beta chains from a single sample sequenced in a study of T cells expressing NK-cell markers (dated by TCRdb to between 2020 and 2021). The library was prepared using 5' RACE. This sample was sequenced with an Illumina HiSeq 2000. TCRdb reanalyzed the reads, keeping one entry per CDR3 protein sequence and omitting DNA. This sample's listing comprises 150,000 to 180,000 distinct CDR3 sequences. The ten biggest clones cover around 37% of the sample. The sequencing sample was made of blood T cells: a sorted CD56 or NKG2C T cell subset, CD4+ or CD8+ T cells, or bulk PBMC T cells (not recorded which). Receptors were obtained from a woman between 45 and 65 years old in good health. Donor details come from another sample of the same person, matched by shared clones.

The chain uses TRBV20-1 and TRBJ1-2. Germline CDR1 DFQATT, CDR2 SNEGSKA (reference sequence). The CDR3 is made up of 15 amino acids. The chain's CDR3 is CSAREITERDYGYTF.

The chain couples TRBV5-1 to TRBJ2-7; TCRdb outputs TRBD1, but without DNA this stays unchecked. Germline V lookup: CDR1 SGHRS, CDR2 YFSETQ. The CDR3 has 13 residues. CDR3 protein: CASSETGYYEQYF.

This sequence joins TRBV24-1 and TRBJ2-1; no DNA is available, so the TRBD1 call from TCRdb remains unchecked. The length of the CDR3 is 11 residues. The germline CDR1 and CDR2 sequences are KGHDR and SFDVKD. CDR3 amino acids: CATSGGREQFF.

The chain combines TRBV24-1 with TRBJ2-2; TCRdb outputs TRBD2, but without DNA this stays unchecked. Per germline, CDR1 KGHDR and CDR2 SFDVKD. The CDR3 totals 16 residues. The CDR3 protein is CATSEATSSNTGELFF.

V is TRBV4-2 and J is TRBJ2-1; with no DNA, the TCRdb D assignment of TRBD2 cannot be verified. CDR3 length: 17 residues. Looked up from germline, CDR1 is LGHNA and CDR2 is YNFKEQ. The CDR3: CASSQDALAGNYNEQFF.

The rearrangement uses TRBV3-1 and TRBJ2-7; the TCRdb D gene call, TRBD2, has no DNA to confirm it. Per germline, CDR1 LGHDT and CDR2 YNNKEL (reference sequence). The CDR3 runs to 18 residues. The CDR3 protein is CASARNPGLADSSYEQYF.

V is TRBV10-3 and J is TRBJ2-1; TCRdb proposes TRBD1, but this gene call is untestable without DNA. CDR1 and CDR2 (germline): ENHRY, SYGVKD. The CDR3 is 15 residues long. CDR3 residues: CAIRLPGQGASEQFF.

This chain uses TRBV29-1 with TRBJ2-7. Germline CDR1 reads SQVTM; CDR2 reads ANQGSEA. The CDR3 has 14 amino acids. The CDR3 spells CSALRVGASYEQYF.

The chain is built from TRBV10-2 and TRBJ2-3. Germline V gene lookup returns CDR1 WSHSY and CDR2 SAAADI. The CDR3 totals 13 residues. CDR3 loop: CASSEGFRDTQYF.

V usage is TRBV12-3 or TRBV12-4 and J usage is TRBJ2-2; TCRdb gives TRBD2 as the D gene, but with no DNA this cannot be confirmed. The CDR3 extends over 13 amino acids. The CDR3 sequence is CASSFQGGGELFF.

J is TRBJ2-2 and V is TRBV9. The CDR3 totals 12 residues. CDR1 is SGDLS, CDR2 YYNGEE, per germline. The CDR3: CASSERTGELFF.

This chain links TRBV5-4 with TRBJ2-3; TCRdb's D gene call, TRBD2, goes unchecked for lack of DNA. The CDR3 totals 16 residues. From germline, CDR1 is SGHNT and CDR2 YYREEE (reference sequence). This CDR3 reads CASKSMPSASTDTQYF. The full variable domain, rest sourced from reference TRBV5-4 and TRBJ2-3, is ETGVTQSPTHLIKTRGQQVTLRCSSQSGHNTVSWYQQALGQGPQFIFQYYREEENGRGNFPPRFSGLQFPNYSSELNVNALELDDSALYLCASKSMPSASTDTQYFGPGTRLTVL.

J is TRBJ1-1 and V is TRBV5-1; TCRdb returns TRBD1, unconfirmable since there is no DNA. The CDR3 extends over 16 amino acids. Germline loops: CDR1 SGHRS, CDR2 YFSETQ. CDR3 residues: CASSLTPDRGYTEAFF.

The chain carries TRBV10-3 and TRBJ2-1. Germline CDR1 is ENHRY and CDR2 is SYGVKD. The CDR3 spans 15 residues. Here the CDR3 reads CATHDPDYSYNEQFF.

This chain connects TRBV20-1 to TRBJ1-2; lacking DNA, the TRBD1 call made by TCRdb goes unchecked. CDR1 is DFQATT, CDR2 SNEGSKA, per germline (reference sequence). This CDR3 has 11 residues. The CDR3 sequence: CSARTDYGYTF.

CDR3: CASSFYPYGPNEQFF. The chain is built from TRBV11-1 and TRBJ2-1; TCRdb gives TRBD1 as the D gene, but with no DNA this cannot be confirmed. Germline V gives CDR1 SGHAT, CDR2 FQDESV (reference sequence). CDR3 size: 15 residues.

V gene TRBV11-3 combines with J gene TRBJ2-1; as DNA is missing, the TRBD1 call by TCRdb cannot be tested. The CDR3 is made up of 14 amino acids. Germline V gene data show CDR1 as SGHNT and CDR2 as YENEEA. The CDR3: CASSTYRGANEQFF.

The rearrangement uses TRBV7-9 and TRBJ2-7. The CDR3 runs to 13 residues. Germline loops: CDR1 SEHNR, CDR2 FQNEAQ (reference sequence). CDR3 sequence reads: CASSQPGVNEQYF.

This chain joins TRBV29-1 and TRBJ2-6; TCRdb lists TRBD1, though no DNA is available to test this call. Germline assignment: CDR1 SQVTM and CDR2 ANQGSEA. The CDR3 loop spans 19 amino acids. CDR3 in amino acids: CSVEMFGTGGEPGANVLTF.

The gene calls are TRBV4-2 and TRBJ2-1. The germline V gene has CDR1 LGHNA and CDR2 YNFKEQ. The CDR3 totals 15 residues. The CDR3 reads CASSQNEDDYNEQFF.

The J gene is TRBJ1-1, the V gene TRBV5-5; TCRdb gives TRBD1 as the D gene, but with no DNA this cannot be confirmed. This CDR3 has 17 amino acids. Germline V lookup: CDR1 SGHKS, CDR2 YYEKEE (reference sequence). CDR3 sequence: CASSLILGGALNTEAFF.